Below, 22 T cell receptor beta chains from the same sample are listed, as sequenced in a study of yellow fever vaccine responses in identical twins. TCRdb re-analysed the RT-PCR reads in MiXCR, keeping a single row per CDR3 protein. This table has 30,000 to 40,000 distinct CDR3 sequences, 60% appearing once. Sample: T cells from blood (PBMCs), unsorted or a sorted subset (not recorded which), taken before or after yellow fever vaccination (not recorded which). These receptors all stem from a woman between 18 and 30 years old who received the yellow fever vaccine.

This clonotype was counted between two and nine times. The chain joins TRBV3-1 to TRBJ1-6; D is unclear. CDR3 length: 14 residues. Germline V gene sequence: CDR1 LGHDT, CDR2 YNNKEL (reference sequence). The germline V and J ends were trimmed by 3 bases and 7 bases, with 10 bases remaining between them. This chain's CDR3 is CASSQTRWNSPLHF. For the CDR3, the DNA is TGTGCCAGCAGCCAGACCCGGTGGAATTCACCCCTCCACTTT.

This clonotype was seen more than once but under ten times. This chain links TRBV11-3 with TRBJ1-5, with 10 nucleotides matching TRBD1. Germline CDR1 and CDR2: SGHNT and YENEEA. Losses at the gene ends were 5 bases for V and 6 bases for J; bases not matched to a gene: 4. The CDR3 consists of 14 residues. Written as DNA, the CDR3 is TGTGCCAGCAGCCGGGACAGGGGCTCTCAGCCCCAGCATTTT. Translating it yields CASSRDRGSQPQHF.

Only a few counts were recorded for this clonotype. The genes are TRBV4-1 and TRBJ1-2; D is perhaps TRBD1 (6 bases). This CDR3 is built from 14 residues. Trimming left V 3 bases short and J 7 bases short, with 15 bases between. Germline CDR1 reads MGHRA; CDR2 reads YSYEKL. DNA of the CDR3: TGCGCCAGCAGCCACACCCAAGGGGGTTTTGGCTACACCTTC. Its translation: CASSHTQGGFGYTF.

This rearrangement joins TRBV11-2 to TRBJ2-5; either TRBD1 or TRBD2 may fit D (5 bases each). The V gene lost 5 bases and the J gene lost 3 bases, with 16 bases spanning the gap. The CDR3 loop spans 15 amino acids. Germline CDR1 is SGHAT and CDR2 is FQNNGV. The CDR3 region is CASSPSGRRKETQYF. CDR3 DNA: TGTGCCAGCAGCCCCTCGGGACGCAGGAAAGAGACCCAGTACTTC.

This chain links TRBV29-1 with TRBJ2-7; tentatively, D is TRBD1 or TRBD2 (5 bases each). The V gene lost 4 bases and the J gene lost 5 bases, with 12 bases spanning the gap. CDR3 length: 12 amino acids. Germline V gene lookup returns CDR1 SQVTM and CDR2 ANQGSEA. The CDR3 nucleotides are TGCAGCGTTGGGGGGACGATCGACGAGCAGTACTTC. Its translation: CSVGGTIDEQYF.

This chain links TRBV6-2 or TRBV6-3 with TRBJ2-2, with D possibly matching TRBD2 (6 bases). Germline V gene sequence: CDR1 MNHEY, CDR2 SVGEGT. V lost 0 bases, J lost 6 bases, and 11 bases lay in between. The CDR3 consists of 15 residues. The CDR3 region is CASSYSEEGPGELFF. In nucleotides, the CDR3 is TGTGCCAGCAGTTACTCGGAGGAGGGACCCGGGGAGCTGTTTTTT.

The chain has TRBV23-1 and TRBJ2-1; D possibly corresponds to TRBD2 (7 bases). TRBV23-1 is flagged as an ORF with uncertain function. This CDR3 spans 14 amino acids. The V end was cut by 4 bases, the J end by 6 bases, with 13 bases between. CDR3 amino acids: CASSLGGVFNEQFF. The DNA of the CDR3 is TGCGCCAGCAGTCTAGGGGGGGTCTTCAATGAGCAGTTCTTC.

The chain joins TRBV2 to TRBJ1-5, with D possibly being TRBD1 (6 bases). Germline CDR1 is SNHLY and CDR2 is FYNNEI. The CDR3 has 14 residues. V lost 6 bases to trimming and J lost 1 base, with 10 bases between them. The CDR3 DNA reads TGTGCCAGCAGCACTGGGACAAGCAATCAGCCCCAGCATTTT. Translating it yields CASSTGTSNQPQHF.

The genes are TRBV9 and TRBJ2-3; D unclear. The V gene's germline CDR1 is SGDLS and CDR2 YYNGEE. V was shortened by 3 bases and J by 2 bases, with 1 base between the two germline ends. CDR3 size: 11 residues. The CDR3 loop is CASSDTDTQYF. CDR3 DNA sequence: TGTGCCAGCAGCGACACAGATACGCAGTATTTT.

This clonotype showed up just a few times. CDR3 DNA: TGTGCCAGCAGTGAAGGGGGGAACACTGAAGCTTTCTTT. It codes for CASSEGGNTEAFF. The chain couples TRBV2 to TRBJ1-1; D gene uncertain. CDR3 length: 13 residues. The V end lost 1 base, the J end lost 1 base, and 4 bases lay between the germline ends. The germline gives CDR1 SNHLY, CDR2 FYNNEI.

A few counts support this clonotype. CDR3 region: CASSMADTQYF. In nucleotides, the CDR3 is TGTGCCAGCTCTATGGCAGATACGCAGTATTTT. The rearrangement links TRBV18 to TRBJ2-3, with no clear D. Trimming stripped 6 bases from V and 4 bases from J, with 5 bases between. Germline V gives CDR1 KGHSH, CDR2 LQKENI. CDR3 length: 11 amino acids.

CDR3 protein: CASSQDVGAGRYGYTF. DNA of the CDR3: TGTGCCAGCAGCCAAGACGTCGGGGCAGGGAGGTATGGCTACACCTTC. The chain couples TRBV3-1 to TRBJ1-2; possibly TRBD1 for D (5 bases). V gave up 0 bases and J gave up 5 bases, with 16 bases separating them. Germline values: CDR1 LGHDT, CDR2 YNNKEL (reference sequence). The CDR3 has 16 amino acids.

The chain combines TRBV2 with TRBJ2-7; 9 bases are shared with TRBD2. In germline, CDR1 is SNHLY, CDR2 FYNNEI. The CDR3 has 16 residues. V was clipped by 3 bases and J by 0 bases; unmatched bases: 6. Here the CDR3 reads CASSEDLAGSSYEQYF. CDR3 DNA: TGTGCCAGCAGTGAGGACCTAGCGGGGAGCTCCTACGAGCAGTACTTC.

In DNA form, the CDR3 reads TGCGCCAGCAGCTTGGTTGCGACCGGTTACAATGAGCAGTTCTTC. Its protein is CASSLVATGYNEQFF. V is TRBV5-1 and J is TRBJ2-1; D call uncertain. V shed 0 bases and J shed 4 bases, with 11 bases lying between them. Germline assignment: CDR1 SGHRS and CDR2 YFSETQ. The CDR3 has 15 residues. Together with reference TRBV5-1 and TRBJ2-1, the CDR3 gives the full variable domain: KAGVTQTPRYLIKTRGQQVTLSCSPISGHRSVSWYQQTPGQGLQFLFEYFSETQRNKGNFPGRFSGRQFSNSRSEMNVSTLELGDSALYLCASSLVATGYNEQFFGPGTRLTVL.

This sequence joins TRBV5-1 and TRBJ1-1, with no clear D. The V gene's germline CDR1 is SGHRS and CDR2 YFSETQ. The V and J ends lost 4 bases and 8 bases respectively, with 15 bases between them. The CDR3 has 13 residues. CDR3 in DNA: TGCGCCAGCAGCGCCCCCGGAGGCAGGGAAGCTTTCTTT. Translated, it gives CASSAPGGREAFF.

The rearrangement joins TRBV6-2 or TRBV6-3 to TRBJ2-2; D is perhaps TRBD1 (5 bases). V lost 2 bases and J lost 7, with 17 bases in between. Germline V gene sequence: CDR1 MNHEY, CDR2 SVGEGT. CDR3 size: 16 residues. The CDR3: CASSYIPDTDGGELFF. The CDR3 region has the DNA TGTGCCAGCAGTTACATTCCGGACACCGATGGCGGGGAGCTGTTTTTT.

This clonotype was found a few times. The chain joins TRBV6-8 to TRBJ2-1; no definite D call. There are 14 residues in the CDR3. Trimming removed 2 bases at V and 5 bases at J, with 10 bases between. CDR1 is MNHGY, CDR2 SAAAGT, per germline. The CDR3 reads CASSYPGMDNEQFF. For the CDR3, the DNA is TGTGCCAGCAGTTACCCAGGAATGGACAATGAGCAGTTCTTC.

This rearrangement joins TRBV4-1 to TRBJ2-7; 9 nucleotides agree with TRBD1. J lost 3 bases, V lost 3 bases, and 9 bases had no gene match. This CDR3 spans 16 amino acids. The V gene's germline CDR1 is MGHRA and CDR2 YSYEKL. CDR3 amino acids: CASSQSTGTGLYEQYF. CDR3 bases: TGCGCCAGCAGCCAGAGCACCGGGACAGGGCTCTACGAGCAGTACTTC.

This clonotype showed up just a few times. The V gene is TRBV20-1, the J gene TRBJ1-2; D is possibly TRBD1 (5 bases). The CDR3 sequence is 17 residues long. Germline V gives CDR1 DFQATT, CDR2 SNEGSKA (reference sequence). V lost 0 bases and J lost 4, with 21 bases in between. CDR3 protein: CSARDPALDSLVYGYTF. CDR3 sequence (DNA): TGCAGTGCTAGAGACCCAGCTCTAGACAGCTTAGTCTATGGCTACACCTTC.

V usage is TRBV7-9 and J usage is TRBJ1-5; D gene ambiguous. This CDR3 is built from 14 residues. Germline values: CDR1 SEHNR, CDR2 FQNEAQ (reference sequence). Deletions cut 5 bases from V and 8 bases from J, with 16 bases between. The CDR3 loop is CASSQSGLREPQHF. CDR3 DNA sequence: TGTGCCAGCAGCCAATCGGGCCTCAGAGAGCCCCAGCATTTT.

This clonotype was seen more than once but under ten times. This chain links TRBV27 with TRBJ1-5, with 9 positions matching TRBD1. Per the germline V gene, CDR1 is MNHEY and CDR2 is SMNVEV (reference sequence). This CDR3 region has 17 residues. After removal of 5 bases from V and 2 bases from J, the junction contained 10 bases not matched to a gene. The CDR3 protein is CASSPITGGRGNQPQHF. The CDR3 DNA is TGTGCCAGCAGTCCAATAACAGGGGGCAGGGGCAATCAGCCCCAGCATTTT.

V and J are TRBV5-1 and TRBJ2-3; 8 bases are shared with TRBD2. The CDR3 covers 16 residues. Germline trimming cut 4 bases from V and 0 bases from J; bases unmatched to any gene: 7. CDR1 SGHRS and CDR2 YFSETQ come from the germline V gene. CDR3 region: CASSLIAGSSTDTQYF. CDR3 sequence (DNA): TGCGCCAGCAGCCTGATAGCGGGGAGTAGCACAGATACGCAGTATTTT.